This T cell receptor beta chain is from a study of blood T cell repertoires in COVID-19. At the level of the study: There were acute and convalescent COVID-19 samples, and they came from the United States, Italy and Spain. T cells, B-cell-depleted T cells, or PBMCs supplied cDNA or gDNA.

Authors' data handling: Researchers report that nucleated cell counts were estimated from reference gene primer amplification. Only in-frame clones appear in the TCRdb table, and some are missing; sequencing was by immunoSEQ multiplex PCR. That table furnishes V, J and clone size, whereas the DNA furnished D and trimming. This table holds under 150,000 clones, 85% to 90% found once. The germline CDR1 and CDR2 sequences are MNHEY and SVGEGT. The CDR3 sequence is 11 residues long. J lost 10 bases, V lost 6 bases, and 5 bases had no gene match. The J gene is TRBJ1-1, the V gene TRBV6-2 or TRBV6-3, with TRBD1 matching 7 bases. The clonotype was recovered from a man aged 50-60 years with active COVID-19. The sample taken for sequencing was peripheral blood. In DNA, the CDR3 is TGTGCCAGCAGCCAGGGACAGAGAGCTTTCTTT. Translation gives CASSQGQRAFF.